Shown below are 21 T cell receptor beta chains from a single sample sequenced in a study of OX40 agonist ivuxolimab in advanced cancers. Profiling relied on immunoSEQ multiplex PCR, and the TCRdb table lists in-frame clones only, not all of them. The sample has fewer than 45,000 clones, more than 75% seen once. The sequencing here drew on CD4+ or CD8+ T cells sorted from blood, taken in a trial of the OX40 agonist ivuxolimab. Receptors were obtained from an adult with an advanced solid tumor such as melanoma, head and neck, liver or kidney cancer.

The CDR3 DNA sequence: TGCGCCAGCAGCCAAGGTCCCCCGGGACTAGTCTTCTACGAGCAGTACTTC. Encoded protein: CASSQGPPGLVFYEQYF. V gene TRBV4-1 combines with J gene TRBJ2-7, with 8 bases matching TRBD2. This CDR3 is 17 amino acids long. V shed 1 base, J shed 3 bases, and the junction held 11 bases outside the gene matches. Germline values: CDR1 MGHRA, CDR2 YSYEKL.

Here the CDR3 DNA reads TGTGCCAGCAGTTTATCAAGGCTTTGGAGTTACGAGCAGTACTTC. The encoded protein is CASSLSRLWSYEQYF. This sequence joins TRBV27 and TRBJ2-7; D uncertain. In germline, CDR1 is MNHEY, CDR2 SMNVEV (reference sequence). The CDR3 contains 15 residues. The V end lost 0 bases, the J end lost 4 bases, and 13 bases lay between the germline ends.

The V call is TRBV6-8, the J call TRBJ2-7, with unresolved D. Germline CDR1 reads MNHGY; CDR2 reads SAAAGT. This CDR3 has 14 amino acids. V lost 3 bases to trimming and J lost 5 bases, with 14 bases between them. CDR3 DNA sequence: TGTGCCAGCAGTTATGCCACGTGGGTGCACGAGCAGTACTTC. Protein sequence: CASSYATWVHEQYF.

This chain uses TRBV15 with TRBJ2-1; TRBD2 matches at 11 bases. The V segment lost 7 bases and the J segment 5 bases; nucleotides outside the gene matches: 4. Germline V CDR1 and CDR2: LNHNV, YYDKDF (reference sequence). This CDR3 is 14 amino acids long. The CDR3 DNA reads TGTGCCACCACCGAGGGACTAGCGGACAATGAGCAGTTCTTC. It yields the protein CATTEGLADNEQFF.

V gene TRBV5-4 combines with J gene TRBJ1-1; D remains unclear. From germline, CDR1 is SGHNT and CDR2 YYREEE (reference sequence). The CDR3 is made up of 15 amino acids. With 4 bases removed from V and 3 bases from J, the gap between germline ends came to 16 bases. Written as DNA, the CDR3 is TGTGCCAGCAGCCAGCCCATGCAGTCAGACACTGAAGCTTTCTTT. It yields the protein CASSQPMQSDTEAFF.

The rearrangement joins TRBV14 to TRBJ2-1, with TRBD1 matching 7 bases. Trimming took 4 bases from V and 8 from J; bases not matched to a gene: 5. The CDR3 consists of 13 residues. CDR1 and CDR2 (germline): SGHDN, FVKESK. This CDR3 reads CASSPDRVHEQFF. The DNA for the CDR3 is TGTGCCAGCAGCCCCGACAGGGTCCATGAGCAGTTCTTC.

This sequence joins TRBV7-6 and TRBJ2-7, with D perhaps TRBD2 (7 bases). V lost 4 bases to trimming and J lost 1 base, with 14 bases between them. The germline V gene encodes CDR1 SGHVS and CDR2 FNYEAQ. The CDR3 is made up of 15 amino acids. The CDR3 is CASSSEGGASYEQYF. Here the CDR3 DNA reads TGTGCCAGCAGCTCGGAAGGGGGGGCATCCTACGAGCAGTACTTC.

This clone turned up a few times. This rearrangement joins TRBV27 to TRBJ1-1; perhaps TRBD1 as D (5 bases). The CDR3 covers 12 residues. V was cut by 5 bases and J by 6 bases, with 10 bases left in between. CDR1 and CDR2 (germline): MNHEY, SMNVEV (reference sequence). The CDR3 here is CASSPTGAEAFF. CDR3 DNA: TGTGCCAGCAGTCCAACGGGGGCTGAAGCTTTCTTT.

V gene TRBV27 combines with J gene TRBJ2-1, with D possibly matching TRBD1 (6 bases). The V end lost 2 bases, the J end lost 0 bases, and 11 bases lay between the germline ends. Per germline, CDR1 MNHEY and CDR2 SMNVEV (reference sequence). The CDR3 length is 16 residues. CDR3 in amino acids: CASSLGGERSYNEQFF. The CDR3 DNA sequence: TGTGCCAGCAGTTTAGGGGGCGAGCGCTCCTACAATGAGCAGTTCTTC.

CDR3: CASKPGTGTNEQFF. DNA for the CDR3: TGTGCCAGCAAACCCGGGACAGGGACGAATGAGCAGTTCTTC. This chain joins TRBV27 and TRBJ2-1; 9 bases are shared with TRBD1. Germline trimming cut 7 bases from V and 7 bases from J; bases unmatched to any gene: 8. CDR1 is MNHEY and CDR2 is SMNVEV in the germline V gene (reference sequence). This CDR3 has 14 residues.

This chain joins TRBV30 and TRBJ2-3, with no clear D. The CDR3 totals 15 residues. V lost 1 base, J lost 0 bases, and 11 bases lay in between. Germline V CDR1 and CDR2: GTSNPN, SVGIG (reference sequence). The CDR3 loop reads CAWSGQVPSTDTQYF. In DNA, the CDR3 is TGTGCCTGGAGTGGGCAGGTCCCTAGCACAGATACGCAGTATTTT.

The chain links TRBV4-1 to TRBJ2-2; a possible D gene is TRBD1 (6 bases). This CDR3 is built from 18 residues. The V end was cut by 5 bases, the J end by 0 bases, with 19 bases between. CDR1 and CDR2 from the germline V gene are MGHRA and YSYEKL. The CDR3 protein is CASSSGQPTYSNTGELFF. The CDR3 nucleotides read TGCGCCAGCAGCTCTGGACAGCCTACCTACTCGAACACCGGGGAGCTGTTTTTT.

This sequence joins TRBV5-1 and TRBJ2-7; TRBD1 agrees at 9 bases. The CDR3 length is 18 residues. Per the germline V gene, CDR1 is SGHRS and CDR2 is YFSETQ. With V trimmed by 0 bases and J by 6 bases, 16 bases remained unmatched. As DNA, the CDR3 is TGCGCCAGCAGCTTGGGTGGGTACGGGACAGGGATGATCGGCGAGCAGTACTTC. Its translation is CASSLGGYGTGMIGEQYF.

The rearrangement links TRBV7-8 to TRBJ1-2; 11 bases are shared with TRBD1. The CDR3 is made up of 15 amino acids. CDR1 is SGHVS and CDR2 is FQNEAQ in the germline V gene. V lost 5 bases to trimming and J lost 4 bases; unmatched junction nucleotides: 6. Here the CDR3 DNA reads TGTGCCAGCAGCGCCACCGGGACAGGGGGCTATGGCTACACCTTC. Translating gives CASSATGTGGYGYTF.

This clone was observed once. V and J are TRBV7-9 and TRBJ2-7; D unclear. The germline gives CDR1 SEHNR, CDR2 FQNEAQ (reference sequence). The CDR3 consists of 14 residues. V lost 0 bases and J 1 base, leaving 7 bases between the germline ends. The CDR3 is CASSLASRSYEQYF. DNA of the CDR3: TGTGCCAGCAGCTTAGCCAGCAGGTCCTACGAGCAGTACTTC.

V is TRBV28 and J is TRBJ2-1; the match to TRBD2 covers 8 bases. Germline V gives CDR1 MDHEN, CDR2 SYDVKM. This CDR3 is 14 amino acids long. V lost 5 bases and J lost 2; bases outside the gene matches: 2. CDR3 bases: TGTGCCAGCAGTATAGCGGGACCCTACAATGAGCAGTTCTTC. Residues: CASSIAGPYNEQFF. Supplemented by reference TRBV28 and TRBJ2-1, the full variable domain reads DVKVTQSSRYLVKRTGEKVFLECVQDMDHENMFWYRQDPGLGLRLIYFSYDVKMKEKGDIPEGYSVSREKKERFSLILESASTNQTSMYLCASSIAGPYNEQFFGPGTRLTVL.

The CDR3 region has the DNA TGTGCCAGCAGCGTAGGCGGGGGACTAACTGAAGCTTTCTTT. Translating it yields CASSVGGGLTEAFF. The chain carries TRBV9 and TRBJ1-1; the D gene is possibly TRBD1 (5 bases). V shed 0 bases and J shed 5 bases, with 11 bases lying between them. The CDR3 is 14 amino acids. Germline CDR1 reads SGDLS; CDR2 reads YYNGEE. Complete variable domain (other parts from reference TRBV9 and TRBJ1-1): DSGVTQTPKHLITATGQRVTLRCSPRSGDLSVYWYQQSLDQGLQFLIQYYNGEERAKGNILERFSAQQFPDLHSELNLSSLELGDSALYFCASSVGGGLTEAFFGQGTRLTVV.

V gene TRBV5-1 combines with J gene TRBJ2-6; either TRBD1 or TRBD2 may supply D (5 bases each). V lost 0 bases, J lost 2 bases, and 6 bases lay in between. Germline V lookup: CDR1 SGHRS, CDR2 YFSETQ. The CDR3 is 15 residues long. The CDR3, as DNA: TGCGCCAGCAGCTTGGGAGGGGCTGGGGCCAACGTCCTGACTTTC. It specifies CASSLGGAGANVLTF.

This clone has only a few counts. The chain has TRBV10-1 and TRBJ2-7, with TRBD2 identical over 11 bases. This CDR3 spans 17 amino acids. Germline V lookup: CDR1 WNHNN, CDR2 SYGVQD (reference sequence). Trimming took 6 bases from V and 7 from J; bases not matched to a gene: 17. The CDR3, as DNA: TGCGCCAGCAGCATCGGGACTAGCGGAGAAGGCTATGGGGAGCAGTACTTC. Translation gives CASSIGTSGEGYGEQYF.

In its sample, this clone was seen once. CDR3 residues: CASSLGGGELGSRTSTDTQYF. As DNA, the CDR3 is TGTGCCAGCAGCTTAGGTGGCGGGGAGCTAGGTAGCCGAACTTCCACAGATACGCAGTATTTT. The chain employs TRBV13 and TRBJ2-3, with D possibly being TRBD2 (6 bases). The germline V gene has CDR1 PRHDT and CDR2 FYEKMQ (reference sequence). Between the trimmed V and J ends, which lost 0 bases and 2 bases, there was a span of 27 bases. CDR3 length: 21 residues.

This chain joins TRBV9 and TRBJ2-7; no reliable D call. The germline V gene encodes CDR1 SGDLS and CDR2 YYNGEE. This CDR3 has 15 amino acids. V gave up 1 base and J gave up 0 bases, with 11 bases separating them. The CDR3 region is CASSVSGQSSYEQYF. The CDR3 nucleotides read TGTGCCAGCAGCGTATCTGGTCAGAGCTCCTACGAGCAGTACTTC. Based on the CDR3 plus reference TRBV9 and TRBJ2-7, the full variable domain is DSGVTQTPKHLITATGQRVTLRCSPRSGDLSVYWYQQSLDQGLQFLIQYYNGEERAKGNILERFSAQQFPDLHSELNLSSLELGDSALYFCASSVSGQSSYEQYFGPGTRLTVT.